This T cell receptor beta chain was recovered during a study of shared clonotypes between healthy human individuals. Study-wide results and caveats: It was expected that sequencing depth would affect clonotype sharing among donors. Only blood samples were collected, and tissue repertoires likely differ.

The J segment lost 1 base and the V segment lost 4 bases, leaving 10 bases of the junction unmatched. The CDR3 covers 16 residues. Germline values: CDR1 SGHNT, CDR2 YYREEE (reference sequence). Turning to this clone: Its antigen is currently unknown.

Each cell subset's genomic DNA was divided evenly among several immunoSEQ plates. Assay used: immunoSEQ multiplex PCR; TCRdb lists only in-frame clones, some missing. This sample has about 2.3 million clones, with about 90% found just once. This clonotype was sampled from a man aged 18 to 29 in good health. Some clones in this sample may be carry-over from other donors' samples. Sequenced input: naive CD4+ T cells from PBMCs. Subset given: CD45RA+ positively selected. This chain connects TRBV5-4 to TRBJ2-5; 7 bases line up with TRBD1. CDR3 DNA sequence: TGTGCCAGCAGCCCTAACAGGGGTGGGCGCCAAGAGACCCAGTACTTC. This encodes CASSPNRGGRQETQYF.